This passage covers 15 T cell receptor beta chains from one sample sequenced in a study of patients and donors after allogeneic stem cell transplantation. One entry per CDR3 protein, called by TCRdb with MiXCR from the RT-PCR reads. The sample lists more than 150,000 distinct CDR3 sequences, 24% occurring once. The sequenced material came from blood, either unsorted or a sorted T cell fraction (not recorded which). The receptors shown here come from a human donor who was either an allogeneic HSCT recipient or a stem cell or donor lymphocyte infusion donor (not recorded which). It is not recorded whose cells these are; they may come from a transplant donor.

This chain connects TRBV25-1 to TRBJ2-1; TRBD2 matches at 7 bases. Trimming took 0 bases from V and 14 from J; bases not matched to a gene: 16. The germline CDR1 and CDR2 sequences are MGHDK and SYGVNS. This CDR3 has 16 amino acids. The CDR3 coding sequence is TGTGCCAGCAGTGAATACGGGGGAACTAGCGAGACGAAGAAGTTCTTC. Protein: CASSEYGGTSETKKFF.

The chain recombines TRBV5-1 with TRBJ2-7; D might be TRBD2 (7 bases). Germline V gene lookup returns CDR1 SGHRS and CDR2 YFSETQ. V lost 0 bases to trimming and J lost 3 bases, with 19 bases between them. CDR3 size: 17 residues. Here the CDR3 reads CASSLDRDYALLYEQYF. The CDR3 bases are TGCGCCAGCAGCTTGGACAGGGACTACGCCTTACTCTACGAGCAGTACTTC.

This clonotype came up a few times. The V and J genes are TRBV5-1 and TRBJ1-2; D might be TRBD1 (5 bases). Per germline, CDR1 SGHRS and CDR2 YFSETQ. V dropped 6 bases and J dropped 6 bases, with 12 bases sitting between them. The CDR3 runs to 12 residues. The CDR3 DNA is TGCGCCAGCAAGAGGGGAGCCGATGGCTACACCTTC. Its translation: CASKRGADGYTF. Complete variable domain (other parts from reference TRBV5-1 and TRBJ1-2): KAGVTQTPRYLIKTRGQQVTLSCSPISGHRSVSWYQQTPGQGLQFLFEYFSETQRNKGNFPGRFSGRQFSNSRSEMNVSTLELGDSALYLCASKRGADGYTFGSGTRLTVV.

This clonotype was counted only a few times. The chain is built from TRBV11-2 and TRBJ2-3; TRBD2 matches at 14 bases. CDR1 is SGHAT, CDR2 FQNNGV, per germline. CDR3 length equals 17 residues. Trimming removed 5 bases from V and 5 bases from J; junction bases left unmatched: 9. In nucleotides, the CDR3 is TGTGCCAGCAGCCCAATGGGACTAGCGGGAGCAGTAGATACGCAGTATTTT. Its translation: CASSPMGLAGAVDTQYF.

V gene TRBV20-1 combines with J gene TRBJ2-7; no definite D call. V was trimmed by 2 bases and J by 7 bases, leaving 12 bases between them. CDR1 is DFQATT, CDR2 SNEGSKA, per germline (reference sequence). The CDR3 has 12 amino acids. The CDR3 here is CSARKFLGEQYF. The CDR3 DNA reads TGCAGTGCTAGAAAATTTCTTGGAGAGCAGTACTTC.

The rearrangement joins TRBV3-1 to TRBJ2-3; D not certain. V dropped 0 bases and J dropped 5 bases, with 6 bases sitting between them. This CDR3 region has 13 residues. Germline values: CDR1 LGHDT, CDR2 YNNKEL (reference sequence). In nucleotides, the CDR3 is TGTGCCAGCAGCCAAGATAGGAAAGATACGCAGTATTTT. This sequence encodes CASSQDRKDTQYF.

V usage is TRBV19 and J usage is TRBJ2-3; 9 bases line up with TRBD2. Germline loops: CDR1 LNHDA, CDR2 SQIVND (reference sequence). J was trimmed by 4 bases and V by 3 bases; bases with no gene match: 5. This CDR3 spans 15 amino acids. CDR3 DNA: TGTGCCAGTAGTATTAGCGGGAGCGCCTCAGATACGCAGTATTTT. This codes for CASSISGSASDTQYF.

This chain joins TRBV12-3 or TRBV12-4 and TRBJ1-5; possible D gene TRBD1, 5 bases. This CDR3 contains 17 residues. V lost 1 base and J 3 bases, leaving 16 bases between the germline ends. The CDR3 loop is CASSLVWARDYNQPQHF. The CDR3 DNA reads as TGTGCCAGCAGTTTAGTTTGGGCCAGGGATTACAATCAGCCCCAGCATTTT.

This clonotype came up many times. The chain uses TRBV5-6 and TRBJ1-1; D unresolved. The CDR3 covers 14 residues. Per germline, CDR1 SGHDT and CDR2 YYEEEE. Trimming shortened V by 3 bases and J by 1 base, and 10 bases separated the two germline ends. The CDR3 spells CASSSDGRNTEAFF. DNA of the CDR3: TGTGCCAGCAGCTCGGACGGCCGGAACACTGAAGCTTTCTTT.

The chain has TRBV6-2 or TRBV6-3 and TRBJ2-7; 8 bases fit TRBD1. CDR1 MNHEY and CDR2 SVGEGT come from the germline V gene. The CDR3 covers 18 residues. V lost 0 bases, J lost 6 bases, and 16 bases stayed unmatched. CDR3 loop: CASSYSANHGTGRSEQYF. CDR3 sequence (DNA): TGTGCCAGCAGTTACTCGGCAAACCATGGGACAGGCCGGAGCGAGCAGTACTTC.

This clonotype occurred many times. This chain uses TRBV12-3 or TRBV12-4 with TRBJ2-1; D unclear. V gave up 3 bases and J gave up 7 bases, with 4 bases separating them. The CDR3 has 11 amino acids. CDR3 region: CASSFVNEQFF. The CDR3 coding sequence is TGTGCCAGCAGTTTCGTAAATGAGCAGTTCTTC.

This clonotype was recorded a few times. The chain uses TRBV6-2 or TRBV6-3 and TRBJ2-2, with 9 bases matching TRBD1. V gave up 0 bases and J gave up 1 base; unmatched junction bases: 6. CDR1 and CDR2 from the germline V gene are MNHEY and SVGEGT. The CDR3 contains 18 residues. This CDR3 is CASSYSTRDRVNTGELFF. The DNA for the CDR3 is TGTGCCAGCAGTTACTCCACCCGGGACAGGGTGAACACCGGGGAGCTGTTTTTT.

This clonotype was counted only a few times. The CDR3 sequence is CASSWGQGYGYTF. The CDR3 coding sequence is TGTGCCAGCAGTTGGGGACAGGGCTATGGCTACACCTTC. This chain links TRBV27 with TRBJ1-2; TRBD1 aligns across 9 bases. V lost 4 bases and J lost 4; bases outside the gene matches: 1. The CDR3 sequence is 13 residues long. Germline V gene data show CDR1 as MNHEY and CDR2 as SMNVEV (reference sequence).

The V gene is TRBV6-5, the J gene TRBJ2-5; D perhaps matches TRBD1 (6 bases). The germline V and J ends were trimmed by 3 bases and 5 bases, with 19 bases remaining between them. This CDR3 contains 16 residues. Germline V lookup: CDR1 MNHEY, CDR2 SVGAGI. CDR3: CASSYSPGGGWETQYF. The DNA of the CDR3 is TGTGCCAGCAGTTATTCTCCAGGTGGGGGCTGGGAGACCCAGTACTTC.

The rearrangement joins TRBV21-1 to TRBJ2-3; the table's D call TRBD1 went unverified against the DNA. TRBV21-1 is reported as a pseudogene. The CDR3 is made up of 16 amino acids. CDR3 protein: CASSKAPGLRGNTQYF. CDR3 DNA: TGTGCCAGCAGCAAAGCTCCAGGGCTCCGGGGAAATACGCAGTATTTT.